This T cell receptor (beta chain) derives from a study of CD8 T cells in ankylosing spondylitis. TCRdb ran MiXCR on the 5' RACE reads and lists one entry per CDR3 protein. Here the sample spans 150,000 or so distinct CDR3 sequences, 9.8% being singletons. Study observations and caveats: Disease-linked clones were reportedly significantly enriched in matched ankylosing spondylitis synovial fluid.

The germline V and J ends were trimmed by 5 bases and 3 bases, with 17 bases remaining between them. CDR1 MDHEN and CDR2 SYDVKM come from the germline V gene. CDR3 length equals 16 residues. The table lists this clonotype with a few counts. What it binds is not known. This TCR was sampled from a female donor with ankylosing spondylitis or in good health (not recorded which). Material for sequencing was blood, either unsorted or a sorted T cell fraction (not recorded which). The chain uses TRBV28 and TRBJ2-4; weak D call: TRBD1 (6 bases). The CDR3 nucleotides are TGTGCCAGCAGTCAGCAGGGGCGCCGGAACAAAAACATTCAGTACTTC. It yields the protein CASSQQGRRNKNIQYF.